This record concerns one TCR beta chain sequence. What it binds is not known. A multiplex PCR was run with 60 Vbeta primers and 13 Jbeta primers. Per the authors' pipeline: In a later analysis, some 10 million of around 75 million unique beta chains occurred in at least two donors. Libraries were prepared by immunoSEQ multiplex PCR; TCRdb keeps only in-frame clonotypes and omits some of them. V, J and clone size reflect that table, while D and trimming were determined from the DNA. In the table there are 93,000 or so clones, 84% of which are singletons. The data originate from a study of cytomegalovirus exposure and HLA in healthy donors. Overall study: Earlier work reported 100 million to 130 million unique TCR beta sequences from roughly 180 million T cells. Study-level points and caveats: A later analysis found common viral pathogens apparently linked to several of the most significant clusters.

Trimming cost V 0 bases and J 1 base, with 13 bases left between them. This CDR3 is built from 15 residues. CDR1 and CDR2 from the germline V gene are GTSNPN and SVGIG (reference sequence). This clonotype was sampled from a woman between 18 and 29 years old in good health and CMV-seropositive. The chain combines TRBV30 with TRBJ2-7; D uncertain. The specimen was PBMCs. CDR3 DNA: TGTGCCTGGAGTGTACCCGGCACCGGGTCCTACGAGCAGTACTTC. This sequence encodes CAWSVPGTGSYEQYF.